The 25 T cell receptor beta chains presented below share a single source sample, sequenced in a study of T cells in Graves' hyperthyroidism and ophthalmopathy. RNA transcripts yielded amplified TCR beta CDR3 regions. Primed by the HTBI set, a first-round RT-PCR was run on the TCR CDR3. MiXCR, run by TCRdb on the multiplex PCR reads, gives a single entry per CDR3 protein. The sample includes around 580,000 distinct CDR3 sequences, around 45% of them seen just once. Sequenced sample: peripheral blood or thyroid tissue (not recorded which). The receptors come from a woman between 18 and 29 years old with Graves' hyperthyroidism.

Note on this clonotype: At one end the junction does not follow the germline gene, possibly because of a read error. CDR3 coding DNA: TGTGCCAGCAGCCTGGGACAGGACAACACCGGGGGGCTGTTTTTT. Translation: CASSLGQDNTGGLFF. The chain employs TRBV7-9 and TRBJ2-2, with 8 bases matching TRBD1. The CDR3 spans 15 residues. The germline gives CDR1 SEHNR, CDR2 FQNEAQ (reference sequence).

This clonotype has just a few counts. This chain joins TRBV20-1 and TRBJ1-5; 8 nucleotides match TRBD1. This CDR3 has 16 residues. CDR1 is DFQATT, CDR2 SNEGSKA, per germline (reference sequence). V trimming: 2 bases; J trimming: 3 bases; junction bases outside the gene matches: 9. CDR3 in DNA: TGCAGTGCTAGAAGGGCGGCAGGGGGCTTCAATCAGCCCCAGCATTTT. Translation: CSARRAAGGFNQPQHF.

The genes are TRBV15 and TRBJ2-5; 8 bases agree with TRBD1. With 3 bases clipped from V and 5 bases from J, the junction kept 11 bases outside the gene matches. The CDR3 is 16 residues long. Looked up from germline, CDR1 is LNHNV and CDR2 is YYDKDF (reference sequence). The chain's CDR3 is CATSSGRDRSAETQYF. CDR3 nucleotides: TGTGCCACCAGCAGCGGAAGGGACAGGTCCGCCGAGACCCAGTACTTC.

This rearrangement joins TRBV3-1 to TRBJ1-2, with a possible D match to TRBD1 (5 bases). Germline CDR1 LGHDT, CDR2 YNNKEL (reference sequence). This CDR3 is built from 14 residues. Trimming left V 0 bases short and J 13 bases short, with 18 bases between. CDR3 bases: TGTGCCAGCAGCCAAGATGGGGAGGGGCCCGCGAGCACCTTC. Protein product: CASSQDGEGPASTF.

This clonotype was seen many times. The chain links TRBV7-9 to TRBJ2-7; D gene ambiguous. The V gene lost 5 bases and the J gene lost 4 bases, with 18 bases spanning the gap. This CDR3 comprises 15 residues. CDR1 SEHNR and CDR2 FQNEAQ come from the germline V gene (reference sequence). CDR3: CASSGRTASVYEQYF. CDR3 DNA: TGTGCCAGCAGCGGACGGACGGCGTCCGTATACGAGCAGTACTTC.

This clonotype was seen once. A clone one base away is much larger, so this may be a read error. The rearrangement links TRBV11-2 to TRBJ2-7; TRBD1 matches 9 bases. The V gene's germline CDR1 is SGHAT and CDR2 FQNNGV. Trimming removed 5 bases from V and 5 bases from J; junction bases left unmatched: 10. This CDR3 has 15 amino acids. The CDR3 DNA is TGTGCCAGCAGCAGAACCGGGACAGGGTTCCACGAGCAGTACTTC. This translates into CASSRTGTGFHEQYF. Filled out from reference TRBV11-2 and TRBJ2-7, the complete variable domain reads EAGVAQSPRYKIIEKRQSVAFWCNPISGHATLYWYQQILGQGPKLLIQFQNNGVVDDSQLPKDRFSAERLKGVDSTLKIQPAKLEDSAVYLCASSRTGTGFHEQYFGPGTRLTVT.

The rearrangement uses TRBV20-1 and TRBJ2-7; D gene uncertain. The CDR3 runs 14 residues. Trimming took 7 bases from V and 6 from J, leaving 22 bases between them. Germline-derived CDR1 and CDR2 are DFQATT and SNEGSKA (reference sequence). CDR3 sequence: CSDRIKLPRSEQYF. DNA of the CDR3: TGCAGTGACCGGATTAAACTACCCCGGAGCGAGCAGTACTTC.

V usage is TRBV20-1 and J usage is TRBJ2-7, with 8 bases fitting TRBD1. V was pared by 0 bases and J by 9 bases, with 13 bases of the junction left unmatched. This CDR3 spans 15 amino acids. Germline CDR1 and CDR2: DFQATT and SNEGSKA (reference sequence). CDR3 in amino acids: CSARDNRGSGDTQYF. The CDR3 DNA reads TGCAGTGCTAGAGATAACAGGGGGTCAGGAGATACGCAGTACTTC.

At least ten counts were recorded for this clonotype. CDR3 amino acids: CSARPLRTGQSYEQYF. In nucleotides, the CDR3 is TGCAGTGCTAGACCCTTGCGCACAGGACAGAGTTACGAGCAGTACTTC. The rearrangement uses TRBV20-1 and TRBJ2-7; perhaps TRBD1 as D (6 bases). The CDR3 totals 16 residues. Germline V lookup: CDR1 DFQATT, CDR2 SNEGSKA (reference sequence). V was trimmed by 2 bases and J by 4 bases, leaving 21 bases between them.

This clonotype came up a few times. This chain connects TRBV12-3 or TRBV12-4 to TRBJ2-1; weak D call: TRBD1 (5 bases). CDR3 length: 12 amino acids. V gave up 8 bases and J gave up 9 bases, with 14 bases separating them. In DNA form, the CDR3 reads TGTGCCAGCCAAGTTTTAAGGGGTGAGCAGTTCTTC. Translated: CASQVLRGEQFF.

This chain links TRBV2 with TRBJ2-1; D ambiguous. CDR1 and CDR2 (germline): SNHLY, FYNNEI. This CDR3 spans 15 amino acids. V was trimmed by 5 bases and J by 3 bases, leaving 14 bases between them. The CDR3 sequence is CASSNTLWVYNEQFF. In DNA, the CDR3 is TGTGCCAGCAGTAATACCTTATGGGTCTACAATGAGCAGTTCTTC. The full variable domain, its missing parts supplied by reference TRBV2 and TRBJ2-1, is EPEVTQTPSHQVTQMGQEVILRCVPISNHLYFYWYRQILGQKVEFLVSFYNNEISEKSEIFDDQFSVERPDGSNFTLKIRSTKLEDSAMYFCASSNTLWVYNEQFFGPGTRLTVL.

This clonotype was detected many times. The chain combines TRBV3-1 with TRBJ1-1; the D gene is possibly TRBD1 (5 bases). CDR1 is LGHDT and CDR2 is YNNKEL in the germline V gene (reference sequence). The V end lost 2 bases, the J end lost 1 base, and 11 bases lay between the germline ends. The CDR3 totals 15 residues. The CDR3 loop is CASSQRGMGNTEAFF. CDR3 coding DNA: TGTGCCAGCAGCCAAAGGGGAATGGGGAACACTGAAGCTTTCTTT. The full variable domain, rest sourced from reference TRBV3-1 and TRBJ1-1, is DTAVSQTPKYLVTQMGNDKSIKCEQNLGHDTMYWYKQDSKKFLKIMFSYNNKELIINETVPNRFSPKSPDKAHLNLHINSLELGDSAVYFCASSQRGMGNTEAFFGQGTRLTVV.

The sample holds one count of this clonotype. The chain combines TRBV9 with TRBJ2-2; 13 positions match TRBD2. V lost 3 bases, J lost 5 bases, and 7 bases stayed unmatched. The length of the CDR3 is 17 residues. CDR1 is SGDLS, CDR2 YYNGEE, per germline. CDR3 nucleotides: TGTGCCAGCAGCGATACTAGGACTAGCGGGAGTACCGGGGAGCTGTTTTTT. Encoded protein: CASSDTRTSGSTGELFF.

The count of this clonotype is one. The chain joins TRBV29-1 to TRBJ1-6; TRBD1 matches 7 bases. Germline values: CDR1 SQVTM, CDR2 ANQGSEA. This CDR3 comprises 12 residues. J was trimmed by 11 bases and V by 5 bases; bases with no gene match: 6. CDR3 nucleotides: TGCAGCGTTAGGGCAGGGGGGACACCCCTCCACTTT. This encodes CSVRAGGTPLHF. Combining the CDR3 with reference TRBV29-1 and TRBJ1-6 gives the whole variable domain SAVISQKPSRDICQRGTSLTIQCQVDSQVTMMFWYRQQPGQSLTLIATANQGSEATYESGFVIDKFPISRPNLTFSTLTVSNMSPEDSSIYLCSVRAGGTPLHFGNGTRLTVT.

The chain recombines TRBV24-1 with TRBJ2-2; D ambiguous. Trimming shortened V by 3 bases and J by 11 bases, and 12 bases separated the two germline ends. The germline V gene has CDR1 KGHDR and CDR2 SFDVKD. The CDR3 consists of 13 residues. CDR3 region: CATSDAPIDELFF. The CDR3 DNA reads as TGTGCCACCAGTGATGCACCCATCGATGAGCTGTTTTTT.

The chain couples TRBV7-8 to TRBJ1-5; TRBD1 aligns across 7 bases. The CDR3 has 15 amino acids. V shed 6 bases, J shed 6 bases, and the junction held 11 bases outside the gene matches. CDR1 and CDR2 (germline): SGHVS, FQNEAQ. CDR3 protein: CASSYPRTGRQPQHF. The CDR3 region has the DNA TGTGCCAGCAGTTACCCCCGGACAGGTCGTCAGCCCCAGCATTTT. Combining the CDR3 with reference TRBV7-8 and TRBJ1-5 gives the whole variable domain GAGVSQSPRYKVAKRGQDVALRCDPISGHVSLFWYQQALGQGPEFLTYFQNEAQLDKSGLPSDRFFAERPEGSVSTLKIQRTQQEDSAVYLCASSYPRTGRQPQHFGDGTRLSIL.

This clonotype was seen ten or more times. This rearrangement joins TRBV12-3 or TRBV12-4 to TRBJ1-5; D is ambiguous. The CDR3 contains 15 residues. Trimming shortened V by 1 base and J by 1 base, and 8 bases separated the two germline ends. The CDR3 bases are TGTGCCAGCAGTTTAGAGGGTCCAAGCAATCAGCCCCAGCATTTT. It yields the protein CASSLEGPSNQPQHF.

This sequence joins TRBV7-9 and TRBJ2-2; D gene unclear. Germline CDR1 is SEHNR and CDR2 is FQNEAQ (reference sequence). The CDR3 contains 11 residues. V was pared by 5 bases and J by 8 bases, with 6 bases between. As DNA, the CDR3 is TGTGCCAGCAGCCCCAAGGGGGAGCTGTTTTTT. Protein product: CASSPKGELFF.

The V gene is TRBV20-1, the J gene TRBJ2-7; D remains ambiguous. In germline, CDR1 is DFQATT, CDR2 SNEGSKA (reference sequence). Trimming stripped 1 base from V and 2 bases from J, with 9 bases between. The CDR3 totals 13 residues. In nucleotides, the CDR3 is TGCAGTGCTAGAGGTGGTCAGGCCTACGAGCAGTACTTC. Amino acids: CSARGGQAYEQYF.

The chain combines TRBV6-2 or TRBV6-3 with TRBJ1-6, with 8 positions matching TRBD1. Germline V gene sequence: CDR1 MNHEY, CDR2 SVGEGT. CDR3 size: 13 residues. Trimming at V came to 5 bases and at J to 13 bases, leaving 7 bases not matched to a gene. The CDR3 region has the DNA TGTGCCAGCAGTCAGGACAGGGAGTCGCCCCTCCACTTT. Translation gives CASSQDRESPLHF.

This clonotype occurred many times. This chain connects TRBV9 to TRBJ2-7, with D perhaps assigned TRBD1 or TRBD2 (5 bases each). Germline V gene lookup returns CDR1 SGDLS and CDR2 YYNGEE. This CDR3 comprises 18 residues. The germline V and J ends were trimmed by 4 bases and 4 bases, with 27 bases remaining between them. CDR3 coding DNA: TGTGCCAGCAGCACTATTTTGGGTGTGGTGGGGGAGATATACGAGCAGTACTTC. The encoded protein is CASSTILGVVGEIYEQYF.

This rearrangement joins TRBV7-9 to TRBJ2-7, with TRBD1 matching 7 bases. Germline V gives CDR1 SEHNR, CDR2 FQNEAQ (reference sequence). The ends lost 1 base at V and 5 bases at J; junction bases unmatched: 8. This CDR3 is 15 amino acids long. This CDR3 reads CASSLVGDRFDEQYF. The CDR3, as DNA: TGTGCCAGCAGCTTAGTAGGGGACAGATTCGACGAGCAGTACTTC.

This clonotype has just one count. The chain has TRBV7-9 and TRBJ2-7; D may be TRBD2 (6 bases). This CDR3 region has 11 residues. CDR1 SEHNR and CDR2 FQNEAQ come from the germline V gene (reference sequence). The CDR3 nucleotides are TGTGCTAGAGTGGGGAGGTACGAGCAGTACTTC. Translation gives CARVGRYEQYF.

The rearrangement links TRBV29-1 to TRBJ1-2; D is uncertain. Germline V gives CDR1 SQVTM, CDR2 ANQGSEA. The V gene lost 3 bases and the J gene lost 4 bases, with 12 bases spanning the gap. CDR3 size: 13 residues. CDR3 DNA sequence: TGCAGCGTTGAGGTGGAGGGCCTCTATGGCTACACCTTC. Its translation is CSVEVEGLYGYTF.

The CDR3 here is CASSYTTSEETQYF. CDR3 in DNA: TGTGCCAGCAGCTACACAACTAGCGAAGAGACCCAGTACTTC. The V and J genes are TRBV6-4 and TRBJ2-5; 7 bases map to TRBD2. Germline assignment: CDR1 MRHNA and CDR2 SNTAGT. CDR3 length equals 14 residues. The V segment lost 6 bases and the J segment 3 bases; nucleotides outside the gene matches: 7.